What follows are 4 T cell receptor beta chains derived from one specimen sequenced in a study of shared T cell receptors in the human thymus. Generated by immunoSEQ multiplex PCR, the TCRdb table keeps only in-frame clones and is missing some. The sample has about 660,000 clones, more than 75% seen once. This same sample was also part of a study on human thymus T cells.

Sequencing used thymocytes. These receptors all stem from a boy younger than two with a congenital heart defect.

The chain employs TRBV29-1 and TRBJ1-2; 7 bases align to TRBD1. This CDR3 has 16 residues. Unmatched junction bases numbered 10, after V lost 0 bases and J lost 3 bases. Germline CDR1 is SQVTM and CDR2 is ANQGSEA. CDR3 DNA: TGCAGCGTTGAAGACCAGGGACAGCAGCGCTACTATGGCTACACCTTC. Translating it yields CSVEDQGQQRYYGYTF.

V is TRBV7-2 and J is TRBJ2-3, with 7 bases lining up with TRBD2. The germline CDR1 and CDR2 sequences are SGHTA and FQGNSA. V dropped 5 bases and J dropped 0; count of bases not matched to a gene: 5. This CDR3 is built from 15 residues. CDR3 sequence reads: CASSPSGSSTDTQYF. The DNA for the CDR3 is TGTGCCAGCAGCCCTAGCGGTTCTAGCACAGATACGCAGTATTTT.

This chain links TRBV6-1 with TRBJ2-6, with 8 nucleotides matching TRBD2. Germline CDR1 and CDR2: MNHNS and SASEGT. There are 15 residues in the CDR3. V lost 9 bases and J lost 4; bases outside the gene matches: 8. The CDR3 loop reads CASQKRESGANVLTF. The CDR3 nucleotides read TGTGCCAGTCAAAAGCGGGAGTCCGGGGCCAACGTCCTGACTTTC.

The rearrangement uses TRBV15 and TRBJ1-6; 9 bases align to TRBD1. From germline, CDR1 is LNHNV and CDR2 YYDKDF (reference sequence). The length of the CDR3 is 17 residues. J was trimmed by 10 bases and V by 3 bases; bases with no gene match: 13. CDR3 sequence reads: CATSRELQGAVGSPLHF. The DNA for the CDR3 is TGTGCCACCAGCAGGGAGCTACAGGGGGCAGTAGGGTCACCCCTCCACTTT.